The clone carrying this TCR beta chain was detected ten times or more. Its specificity is not known. This sample stems from a study of T cell repertoires in cytomegalovirus infection. Study-wide background: Public TCR beta signatures marked donors with CMV infection and the matching HLA.

The junction had 8 bases not matched to a gene; V was cut back by 3 bases and J by 4 bases. This CDR3 region has 15 residues. Study outcomes and limitations: CMV carriers having the relevant HLA were flagged by cumulative public TCR beta family frequency. It was HLA-C-restricted CMV-specific TCR beta clonotypes that dominated the response ex vivo.

Using its own MiXCR run on the reads, TCRdb lists one record per CDR3 protein. Of roughly 280,000 distinct CDR3 sequences in the sample, around 13% are singletons; the top ten hold around 8.1%. The receptor was isolated from a human donor in good health (CMV status not recorded). Some clones in this sample may be carry-over from other donors' samples. This sequence joins TRBV12-3 or TRBV12-4 and TRBJ2-5; 7 nucleotides align to TRBD2. The sequencing sample was made of PBMCs. CDR3: CASSFRAGVLETQYF. The CDR3 DNA follows: TGTGCCAGCAGTTTTCGGGCGGGAGTCTTAGAGACCCAGTACTTC.